These T cell receptor beta chains were read from a single sample in a study of blood T cell repertoires in COVID-19. This table comes from immunoSEQ multiplex PCR, and its TCRdb copy is limited to in-frame clones, with some not included. The sample includes just under 300,000 clones, around 86% of them seen just once. The material sequenced was peripheral blood. These receptors all come from a man in his sixties or seventies with acute or convalescent COVID-19. Each CDR3 is given with its conserved first and last residue. Fields, in order: J gene, clone size, V gene, CDR3 protein. Clone size is shown for a subset of rows, as once, few, many or a class of expanded clone.

>TRBJ2-3|.|TRBV9
CASSVAGGPSTDTQYF
>TRBJ1-6|.|TRBV7-9
CASSRDRENSPLHF
>TRBJ1-5|.|TRBV2
CASSGQGARSNQPQHF
>TRBJ1-4|.|TRBV28
CASSSPDNSGKLFF
>TRBJ2-7|.|TRBV29-1
CSAKGVSVYEQYF
>TRBJ2-1|.|TRBV5-1
CASSLTSGTLYNEQFF
>TRBJ1-3|.|TRBV15
CATGPDRGSGNTIYF
>TRBJ1-5|once|TRBV19
CASSSGWGNQPQHF
>TRBJ2-5|.|TRBV11-2
CAVTRTEQETQYF
>TRBJ1-2|.|TRBV4-1
CASSQGPATPIYGYTF
>TRBJ2-5|.|TRBV19
CASSGQGDRETQYF
>TRBJ2-3|.|TRBV19
CASSDRPRGTDTQYF
>TRBJ1-2|.|TRBV9
CASSVSVQGTYGYTF
>TRBJ2-2|.|TRBV5-1
CASARQSNTGELFF
>TRBJ1-1|.|TRBV18
CASSPPAGGRTEAFF
>TRBJ2-3|.|TRBV10-1
CASSYASGPTDTQYF
>TRBJ1-4|.|TRBV28
CASETLKEGEKLFF
>TRBJ1-5|once|TRBV28
CASSLDSDRDRGLEGFQPQHF
>TRBJ1-6|.|TRBV27
CASSLSRGQGAGSYNSPLHF
>TRBJ2-7|.|TRBV4-3
CASSQDGGISYEQYF
>TRBJ1-2|.|TRBV6-5
CASTPGGANYGYTF
>TRBJ2-7|.|TRBV28
CASSFLTGSYEQYF
>TRBJ1-2|.|TRBV3-1/TRBV3-2
CASSRGPGQRRGYTF
>TRBJ1-3|once|TRBV9
CASSVGQGTGNTIYF
>TRBJ2-5|.|TRBV5-5
CASSLRGSTQETQYF
>TRBJ1-6|.|TRBV5-6
CASSLDPTGDSPLHF
>TRBJ1-2|once|TRBV18
CASSPPGVSNYGYTF
>TRBJ2-2|.|TRBV7-2
CASSLSGRAGELFF
>TRBJ2-7|.|TRBV5-1
CASSFGGYDGEYF
>TRBJ2-1|.|TRBV9
CASSVEVGGSYNEQFF
>TRBJ2-1|once|TRBV6-1
CASSEKRVVGGEQFF
>TRBJ1-2|.|TRBV19
CASSWTGGYGYTF
>TRBJ1-4|.|TRBV24-1
CATSGLIRTGVLSEKLFF
>TRBJ2-3|.|TRBV7-2
CASSFYLRGGRSDTQYF
>TRBJ2-1|.|TRBV28
CASSRGNEQFF
>TRBJ2-2|.|TRBV4-3
CASSQGDRGGTGELFF
>TRBJ1-2|.|TRBV15
CATSRVGRGYTF
>TRBJ2-1|.|TRBV6-1
CASSENPTRTSGRWNEQFF
>TRBJ1-5|.|TRBV7-2
CASSMGQSHNSAQHF
>TRBJ2-5|.|TRBV7-2
CASSPDSGGQETQYF
>TRBJ2-1|.|TRBV24-1
CATSETSGNEQFF